This paragraph covers one TCR beta chain sequence. Using immunoSEQ multiplex PCR, the repertoire was profiled, and TCRdb retains in-frame clones only, with some absent. In the table there are tens of thousands of clones, about 89% of which are singletons. This record comes from a study of OX40 agonist ivuxolimab in advanced cancers. The CDR3 is 17 amino acids. The V end was cut by 3 bases, the J end by 4 bases, with 23 bases between. The germline V gene has CDR1 SGHNT and CDR2 YYREEE (reference sequence). The clonotype comes from an adult with an advanced solid tumor such as melanoma, head and neck, liver or kidney cancer. The sample here was CD4+ or CD8+ T cells sorted from blood, taken in a trial of the OX40 agonist ivuxolimab. The chain recombines TRBV5-4 with TRBJ2-7; D may match TRBD1 or TRBD2 (5 bases each). DNA for the CDR3: TGTGCCAGCAGCTCCTACCGTAGTGGGGGAGCAGGGTACGAGCAGTACTTC. The encoded protein is CASSSYRSGGAGYEQYF.